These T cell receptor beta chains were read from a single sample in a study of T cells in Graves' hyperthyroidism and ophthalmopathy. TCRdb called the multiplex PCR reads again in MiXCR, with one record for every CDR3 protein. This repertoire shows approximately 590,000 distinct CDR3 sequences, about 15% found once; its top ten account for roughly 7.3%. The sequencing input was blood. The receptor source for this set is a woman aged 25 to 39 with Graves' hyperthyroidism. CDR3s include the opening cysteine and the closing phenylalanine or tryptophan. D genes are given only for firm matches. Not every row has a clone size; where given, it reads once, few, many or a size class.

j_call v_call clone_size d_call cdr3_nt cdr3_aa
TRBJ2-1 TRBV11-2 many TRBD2 TGTGCCAGCAGCGAGAACGGGGTAGCGGGAGCCCCCTACAATGAGCAGTTCTTC CASSENGVAGAPYNEQFF
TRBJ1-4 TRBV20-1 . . TGCAGTGCTACGTTGATCGATAATGAAAAACTGTTTTTT CSATLIDNEKLFF
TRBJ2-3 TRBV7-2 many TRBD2 TGTGCCAGCAGCTTAAATCCGGGACTAGCGGGAGGCACAGATACGCAGTATTTT CASSLNPGLAGGTDTQYF
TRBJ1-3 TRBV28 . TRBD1 TGTGCCAGCAGTTGGAGGGGGCTAGGAAACACCATATATTTT CASSWRGLGNTIYF
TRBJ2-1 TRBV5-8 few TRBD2 TGTGCCAGCAGCGGGAGCGGGAGGGCGATTTACAATGAGCAGTTCTTC CASSGSGRAIYNEQFF
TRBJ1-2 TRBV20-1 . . TGCAGTGCTAGAGTATATCAAGCCTATGGCTACACCTTC CSARVYQAYGYTF
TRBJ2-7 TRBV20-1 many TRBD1 TGCAGTGCTGCCGACAGGGGTCACGAGCAGTACTTC CSAADRGHEQYF
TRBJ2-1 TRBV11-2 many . TGTGCCAGCAGCGCGGGATATGAGCAGTTCTTC CASSAGYEQFF
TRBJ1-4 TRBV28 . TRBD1 TGTGCCAGCAGTTTATTCGCCGTCGGACAGGGGGGTTTTGAAAAACTGTTTTTT CASSLFAVGQGGFEKLFF
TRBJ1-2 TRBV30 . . TGTGCCTGGAGTTACGGTATCGCCTATGGCTACACCTTC CAWSYGIAYGYTF
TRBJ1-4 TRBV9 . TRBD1 TGTGCCAGCAGCGGACAGGGGGCTAATGAAAAACTGTTTTTT CASSGQGANEKLFF
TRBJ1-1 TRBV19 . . TGTGCCAGTAGCCGACCGGGACAACTGAACACTGAAGCTTTCTTT CASSRPGQLNTEAFF
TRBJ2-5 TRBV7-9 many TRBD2 TGTGCCAGCAGCGTAAGACTAGCGGCGCAAGAGACCCAGTACTTC CASSVRLAAQETQYF
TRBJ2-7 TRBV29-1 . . TGCAGCGTTGTTCCGCGGCAGAACGAGCAGTACTTC CSVVPRQNEQYF
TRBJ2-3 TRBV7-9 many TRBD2 TGTGCCAGCAGCTTGACCCCACCGGGACTAGCCGTAGATACGCAGTATTTT CASSLTPPGLAVDTQYF
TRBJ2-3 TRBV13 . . TGTGCCAGCAGCTTATTTGAGGGAGAAGGCCCGATAAGGGTAGCAGATACGCAGTATTTT CASSLFEGEGPIRVADTQYF
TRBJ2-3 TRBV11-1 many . TGTGCCAGCAGCCCGGGACCGGATCTGGCAGATACGCAGTATTTT CASSPGPDLADTQYF
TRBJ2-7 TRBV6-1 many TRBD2 TGTGCCAGCAATGCGGCGGGGGAAGACGAGCAGTACTTC CASNAAGEDEQYF
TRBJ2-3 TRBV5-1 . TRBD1 TGCGCCAGCAGCTTGGTCGGGGGACAGGGCACAGATACGCAGTATTTT CASSLVGGQGTDTQYF
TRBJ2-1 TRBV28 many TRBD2 TGTGCCAGCAGTTTTCTAGCGGGAGAGTTCAATGAGCAGTTCTTC CASSFLAGEFNEQFF
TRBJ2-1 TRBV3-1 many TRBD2 TGTGCCAGCAGCCACGATACTAGCGTACCGCATCCGAATGAGCAGTTCTTC CASSHDTSVPHPNEQFF
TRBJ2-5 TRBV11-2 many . TGTGCCAGCAGCTTGCCCCCGGGGGCCCAAGAGACCCAGTACTTC CASSLPPGAQETQYF
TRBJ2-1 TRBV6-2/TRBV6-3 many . TGTGCCAGCAGTTATCCCTTAGCGGTAAAGATTGACAATGAGCAGTTCTTC CASSYPLAVKIDNEQFF
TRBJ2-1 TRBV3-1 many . TGTGCCAGCAGCCCGGACCCTTCCTCCTACAATGAGCAGTTCTTC CASSPDPSSYNEQFF
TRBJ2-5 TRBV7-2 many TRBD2 TGTGCCAGCAGCTTAGTTGGCGGGAGGGCCGCGGAGACCCAGTACTTC CASSLVGGRAAETQYF
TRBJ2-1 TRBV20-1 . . TGCAGTGCTAGAGCCCCCGTGGAGGAGCAGTTCTTC CSARAPVEEQFF
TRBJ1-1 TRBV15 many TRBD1 TGTGCCACCAGCAGAGATAAGGGACAGGGGAGGGTGAACACTGAAGCTTTCTTT CATSRDKGQGRVNTEAFF
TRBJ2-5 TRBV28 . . TGTGCCAGCATAAGGGCAGGGGAAGAGACCCAGTGCTTC CASIRAGEETQCF
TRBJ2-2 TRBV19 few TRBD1 TGTGCCAGTAGTATAGTGGGGACAGGCAAGACCGGGGAGCTGTTTTTT CASSIVGTGKTGELFF
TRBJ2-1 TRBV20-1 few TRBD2 TGCAGTGCTAGGTGGTGGGCGGGACTAGCGGGAGGGTTAGATGAGCAGTTCTTC CSARWWAGLAGGLDEQFF
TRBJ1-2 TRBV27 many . TGTGCCAGCAGTTTGGGCCCAGAGGGATATGGCTACACCTTC CASSLGPEGYGYTF
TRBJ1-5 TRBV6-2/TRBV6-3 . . TGTGCCAGCAGTTACTCGTTGAGGGTAAGGGATAGACAGCCCCAGCATTTT CASSYSLRVRDRQPQHF
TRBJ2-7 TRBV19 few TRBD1 TGTGCCAGTGGGGACAGGGCGGAAGAGCAGTACTTC CASGDRAEEQYF
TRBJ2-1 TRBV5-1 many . TGCGCCAGCAGCTTGGCCTCACTAGACGCTTTCGAGTGGCATGAGCAGTTCTTC CASSLASLDAFEWHEQFF
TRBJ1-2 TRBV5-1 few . TGCGCCAGCAGCTTAGACAGGCGGAGGGATGGCTACACCTTC CASSLDRRRDGYTF
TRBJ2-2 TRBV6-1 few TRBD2 TGTGCCAGCAGTGTGAGGACTAGCGGGAGGGCCTATGGCACCGGGGAGCTGTTTTTT CASSVRTSGRAYGTGELFF
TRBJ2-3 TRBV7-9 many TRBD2 TGTGCCAGCAGCTCGGCCGGGACTAGCGGAGGGGGGCCAGATACGCAGTATTTT CASSSAGTSGGGPDTQYF
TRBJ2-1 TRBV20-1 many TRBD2 TGCAGTGCTGCACCGGGAGGATCCAATGAGCAGTTCTTC CSAAPGGSNEQFF
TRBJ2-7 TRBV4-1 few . TGCGCCAGCAGCCAAGGATTGAGCTCCTACGAGCAGTACTTC CASSQGLSSYEQYF
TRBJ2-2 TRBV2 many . TGTGCCAGCAGTGCGGCAGGCGCGAACACCGGGGAGCTGTTTTTT CASSAAGANTGELFF
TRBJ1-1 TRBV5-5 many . TGTGCCAGCAGCCCCCACGTCGGCACCGTGAACACTGAAGCTTTCTTT CASSPHVGTVNTEAFF
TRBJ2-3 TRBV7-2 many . TGTGCCAGCACACGAGATCCGGGGACTAGCACAGATACGCAGTATTTT CASTRDPGTSTDTQYF
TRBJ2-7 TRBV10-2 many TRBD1 TGCGCCAGCAGGCTCTCCGGGACAGGGGAGTACGAGCAGTACTTC CASRLSGTGEYEQYF
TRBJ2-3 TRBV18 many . TGTGCCAGCTCACCACGTCAGGGTTACACAGATACGCAGTATTTT CASSPRQGYTDTQYF
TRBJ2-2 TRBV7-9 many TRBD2 TGTGCCAGCCAAATCTCAGCGGGAGCCGGGGAGCTGTTTTTT CASQISAGAGELFF
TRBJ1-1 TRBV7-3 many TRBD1 TGTGCCAGCAGCCCATCGGGACAGGGTGGAGCGAACACTGAAGCTTTCTTT CASSPSGQGGANTEAFF
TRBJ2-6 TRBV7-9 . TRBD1 TGTGCCAGCAGCTTATCAGGACAGGGGGCCTCTGGGGCCAACGTCCTGACTTTC CASSLSGQGASGANVLTF
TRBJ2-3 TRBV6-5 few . TGTGCCAGCAGTTACCGTGTGGGGTCGGATACGCAGTATTTT CASSYRVGSDTQYF
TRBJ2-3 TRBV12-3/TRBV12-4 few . TGTGCCAGCAGTTTAGTCGGGGGACTCGGAGCAGATACGCAGTATTTT CASSLVGGLGADTQYF
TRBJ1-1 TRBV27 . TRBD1 TGTGCCAGCAGTGCCCGGACAGGGCTCATGAACACTGAAGCTTTCTTT CASSARTGLMNTEAFF
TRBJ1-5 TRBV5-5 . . TGTGCCAGCACCCCCTTTCAGGGAAGTTATCAGCCCCAGCATTTT CASTPFQGSYQPQHF